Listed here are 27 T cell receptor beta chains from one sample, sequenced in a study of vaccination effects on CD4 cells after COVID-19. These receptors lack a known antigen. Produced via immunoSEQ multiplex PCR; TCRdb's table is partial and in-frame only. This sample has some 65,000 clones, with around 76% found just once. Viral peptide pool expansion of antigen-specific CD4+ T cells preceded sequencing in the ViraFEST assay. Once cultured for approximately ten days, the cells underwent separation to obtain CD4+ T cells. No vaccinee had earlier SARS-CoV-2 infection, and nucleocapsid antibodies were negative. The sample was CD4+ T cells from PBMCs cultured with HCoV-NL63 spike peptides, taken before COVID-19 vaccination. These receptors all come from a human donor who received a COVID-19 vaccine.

The CDR3 here is CASSSRTGPMNTEAFF. CDR3 bases: TGTGCCAGCAGCAGTCGAACAGGCCCAATGAACACTGAAGCTTTCTTT. The chain carries TRBV21-1 and TRBJ1-1; the table assigns TRBD1, which was not confirmed against the DNA. TRBV21-1 is a pseudogene locus. There are 16 residues in the CDR3.

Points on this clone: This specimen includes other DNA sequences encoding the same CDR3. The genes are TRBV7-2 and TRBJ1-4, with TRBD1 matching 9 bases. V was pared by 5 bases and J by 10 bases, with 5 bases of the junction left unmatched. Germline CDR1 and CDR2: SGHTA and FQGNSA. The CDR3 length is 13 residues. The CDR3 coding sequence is TGTGCCAGCAGCCGGGACAGGGACGGAAAACTGTTTTTT. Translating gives CASSRDRDGKLFF.

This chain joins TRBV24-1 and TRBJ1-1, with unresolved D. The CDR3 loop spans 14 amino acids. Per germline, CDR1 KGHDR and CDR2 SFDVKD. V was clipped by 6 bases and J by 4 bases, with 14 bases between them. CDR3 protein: CATSSRAPSTEAFF. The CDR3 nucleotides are TGTGCCACCAGTAGCCGGGCCCCTAGCACTGAAGCTTTCTTT.

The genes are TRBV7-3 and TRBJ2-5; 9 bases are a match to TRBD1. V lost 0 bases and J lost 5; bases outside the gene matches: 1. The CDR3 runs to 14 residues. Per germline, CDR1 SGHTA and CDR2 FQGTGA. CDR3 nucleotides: TGTGCCAGCAGCTTAACGGGACAGGGCGAGACCCAGTACTTC. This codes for CASSLTGQGETQYF.

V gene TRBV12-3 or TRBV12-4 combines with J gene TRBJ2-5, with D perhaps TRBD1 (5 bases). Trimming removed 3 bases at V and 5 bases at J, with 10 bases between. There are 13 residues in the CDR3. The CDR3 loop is CASSFQGAETQYF. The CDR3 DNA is TGTGCCAGCAGTTTCCAGGGCGCGGAGACCCAGTACTTC.

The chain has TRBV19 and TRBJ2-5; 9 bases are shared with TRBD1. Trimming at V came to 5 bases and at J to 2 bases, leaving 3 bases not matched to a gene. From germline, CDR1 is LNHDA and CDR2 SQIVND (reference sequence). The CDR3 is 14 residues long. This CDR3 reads CASSRTGEQETQYF. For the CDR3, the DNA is TGTGCCAGTAGTCGGACAGGGGAACAAGAGACCCAGTACTTC.

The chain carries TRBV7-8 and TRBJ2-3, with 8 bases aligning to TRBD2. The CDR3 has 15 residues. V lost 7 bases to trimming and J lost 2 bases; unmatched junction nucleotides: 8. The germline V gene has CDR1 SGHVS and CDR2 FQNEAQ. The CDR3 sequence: CASTRGGGNTDTQYF. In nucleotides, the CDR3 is TGTGCCAGCACCCGGGGGGGCGGGAACACAGATACGCAGTATTTT.

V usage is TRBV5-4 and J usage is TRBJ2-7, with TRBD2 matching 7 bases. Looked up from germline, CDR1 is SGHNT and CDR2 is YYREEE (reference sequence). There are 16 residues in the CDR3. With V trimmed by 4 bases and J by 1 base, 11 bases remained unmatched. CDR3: CASSLMGAGRSYEQYV. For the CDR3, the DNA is TGTGCCAGCAGCCTCATGGGAGCGGGGCGATCCTACGAGCAGTACGTC.

The CDR3 nucleotides read TGTGCCAGCAGCACAGTTGGGACCCCGGGAACCGGGGAGCTGTTTTTT. Its protein is CASSTVGTPGTGELFF. The chain carries TRBV7-2 and TRBJ2-2, with D possibly being TRBD1 or TRBD2 (5 bases each). Trimming stripped 5 bases from V and 5 bases from J, with 18 bases between. CDR3 size: 16 residues. The germline gives CDR1 SGHTA, CDR2 FQGNSA. The full variable domain, completed using reference TRBV7-2 and TRBJ2-2, is GAGVSQSPSNKVTEKGKDVELRCDPISGHTALYWYRQSLGQGLEFLIYFQGNSAPDKSGLPSDRFSAERTGGSVSTLTIQRTQQEDSAVYLCASSTVGTPGTGELFFGEGSRLTVL.

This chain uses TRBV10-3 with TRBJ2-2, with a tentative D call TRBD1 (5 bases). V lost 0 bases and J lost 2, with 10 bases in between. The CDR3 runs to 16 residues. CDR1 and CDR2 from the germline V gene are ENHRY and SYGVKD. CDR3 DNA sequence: TGTGCCATCAGTGAGTCGGGGCAGGGAAACACCGGGGAGCTGTTTTTT. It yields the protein CAISESGQGNTGELFF.

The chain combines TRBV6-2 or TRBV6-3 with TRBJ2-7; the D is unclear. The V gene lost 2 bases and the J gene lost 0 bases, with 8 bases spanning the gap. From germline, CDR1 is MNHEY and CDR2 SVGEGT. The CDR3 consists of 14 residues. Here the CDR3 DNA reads TGTGCCAGCAGTTACGATCCGAGCTCCTACGAGCAGTACGTC. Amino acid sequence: CASSYDPSSYEQYV.

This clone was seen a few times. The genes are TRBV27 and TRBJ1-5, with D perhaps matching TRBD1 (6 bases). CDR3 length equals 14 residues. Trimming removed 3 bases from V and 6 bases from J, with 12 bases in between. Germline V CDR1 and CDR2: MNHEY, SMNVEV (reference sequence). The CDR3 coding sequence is TGTGCCAGCAGTTTGATCAGGGGAGGTCAGCCCCAGCATTTT. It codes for CASSLIRGGQPQHF.

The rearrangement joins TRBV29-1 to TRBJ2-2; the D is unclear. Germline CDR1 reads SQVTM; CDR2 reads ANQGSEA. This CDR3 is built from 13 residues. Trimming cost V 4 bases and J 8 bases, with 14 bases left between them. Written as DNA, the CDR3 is TGCAGCGTTGGGTCTGTCCCGGCGGGGGAGCTGTTTTTT. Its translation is CSVGSVPAGELFF.

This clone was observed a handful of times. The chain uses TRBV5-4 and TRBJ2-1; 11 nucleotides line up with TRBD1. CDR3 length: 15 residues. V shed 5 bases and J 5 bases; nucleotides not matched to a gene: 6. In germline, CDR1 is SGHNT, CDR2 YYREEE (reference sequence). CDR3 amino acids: CASRSLGQGDNEQFF. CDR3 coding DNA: TGTGCCAGCAGGTCGTTGGGACAGGGGGACAATGAGCAGTTCTTC.

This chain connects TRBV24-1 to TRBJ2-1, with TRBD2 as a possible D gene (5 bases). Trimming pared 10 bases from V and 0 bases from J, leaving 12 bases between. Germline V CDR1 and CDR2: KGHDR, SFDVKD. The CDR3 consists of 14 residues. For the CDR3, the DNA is TGTGCCACGGAGGCCCATAGCTCCTACAATGAGCAGTTCTTC. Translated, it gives CATEAHSSYNEQFF.

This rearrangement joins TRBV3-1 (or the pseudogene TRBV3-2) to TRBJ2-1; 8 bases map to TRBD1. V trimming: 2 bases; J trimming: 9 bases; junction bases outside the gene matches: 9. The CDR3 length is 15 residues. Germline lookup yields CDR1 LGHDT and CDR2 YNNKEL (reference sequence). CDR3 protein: CASSQLASGGGEQFF. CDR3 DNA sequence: TGTGCCAGCAGCCAACTAGCCTCAGGGGGCGGTGAGCAGTTCTTC.

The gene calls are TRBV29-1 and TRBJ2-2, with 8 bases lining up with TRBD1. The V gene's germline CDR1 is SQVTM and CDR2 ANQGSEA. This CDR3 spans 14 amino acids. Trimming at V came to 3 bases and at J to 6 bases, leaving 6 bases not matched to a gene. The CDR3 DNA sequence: TGCAGCGTTGACGGGGACAGGCGAGCCGGGGAGCTGTTTTTT. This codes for CSVDGDRRAGELFF.

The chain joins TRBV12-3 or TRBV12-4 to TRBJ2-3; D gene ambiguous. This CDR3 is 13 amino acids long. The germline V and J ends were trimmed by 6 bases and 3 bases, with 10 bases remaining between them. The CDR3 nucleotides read TGTGCCAGCAGGTCCTTGGTGACAGATACGCAGTATTTT. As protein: CASRSLVTDTQYF.

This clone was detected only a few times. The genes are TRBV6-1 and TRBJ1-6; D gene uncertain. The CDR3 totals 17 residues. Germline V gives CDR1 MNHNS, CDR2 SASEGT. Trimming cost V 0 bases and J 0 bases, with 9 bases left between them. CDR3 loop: CASSEALSSSYNSPLHF. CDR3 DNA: TGTGCCAGCAGTGAAGCGCTATCAAGCTCCTATAATTCACCCCTCCACTTT.

In DNA, the CDR3 is TGTGCCAGCAGTCGAGCCGGGACAGCACACTACGAGCAGTACGTC. Translated, it gives CASSRAGTAHYEQYV. The V call is TRBV28, the J call TRBJ2-7; 7 bases align to TRBD1. V was pared by 5 bases and J by 3 bases, with 10 bases of the junction left unmatched. Per the germline V gene, CDR1 is MDHEN and CDR2 is SYDVKM. The length of the CDR3 is 15 residues.

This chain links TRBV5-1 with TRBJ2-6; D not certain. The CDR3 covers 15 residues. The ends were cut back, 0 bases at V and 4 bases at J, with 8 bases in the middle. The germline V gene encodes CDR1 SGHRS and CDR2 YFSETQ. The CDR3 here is CASSLVAFGANVLTF. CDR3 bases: TGCGCCAGCAGCTTGGTGGCTTTCGGGGCCAACGTCCTGACTTTC.

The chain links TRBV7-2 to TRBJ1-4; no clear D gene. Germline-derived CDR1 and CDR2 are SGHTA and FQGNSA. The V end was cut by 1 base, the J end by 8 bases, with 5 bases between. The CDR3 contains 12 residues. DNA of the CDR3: TGTGCCAGCAGCTTAGTCGGCGAAAAACTGTTTTTT. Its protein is CASSLVGEKLFF.

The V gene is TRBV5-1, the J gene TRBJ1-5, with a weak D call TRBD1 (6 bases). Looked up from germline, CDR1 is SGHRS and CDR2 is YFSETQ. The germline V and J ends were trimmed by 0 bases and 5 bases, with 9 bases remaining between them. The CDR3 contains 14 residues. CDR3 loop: CASSLGGGDQPQHF. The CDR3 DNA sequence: TGCGCCAGCAGCTTGGGGGGGGGCGATCAGCCCCAGCATTTT.

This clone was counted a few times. The CDR3 here is CASSPGVSFYGYTF. The CDR3 bases are TGTGCCAGCAGCCCAGGGGTCTCGTTCTATGGCTACACCTTC. J is TRBJ1-2 and V is TRBV9; D possibly corresponds to TRBD1 (6 bases). V lost 4 bases and J lost 4, with 14 bases in between. The CDR3 loop spans 14 amino acids. In germline, CDR1 is SGDLS, CDR2 YYNGEE.

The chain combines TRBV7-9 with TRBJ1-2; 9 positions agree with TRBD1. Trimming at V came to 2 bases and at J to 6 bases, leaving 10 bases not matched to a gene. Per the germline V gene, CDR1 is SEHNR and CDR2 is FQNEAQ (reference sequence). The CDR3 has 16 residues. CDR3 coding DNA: TGTGCCAGCAGCTTAACTACACAGGGGGCGCGGGATGGCTACACCTTC. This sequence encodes CASSLTTQGARDGYTF.

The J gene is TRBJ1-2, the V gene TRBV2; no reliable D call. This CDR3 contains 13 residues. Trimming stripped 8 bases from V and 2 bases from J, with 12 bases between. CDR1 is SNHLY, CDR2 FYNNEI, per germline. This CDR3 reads CASLMTVNYGYTF. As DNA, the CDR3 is TGTGCCAGCCTAATGACCGTAAACTATGGCTACACCTTC.

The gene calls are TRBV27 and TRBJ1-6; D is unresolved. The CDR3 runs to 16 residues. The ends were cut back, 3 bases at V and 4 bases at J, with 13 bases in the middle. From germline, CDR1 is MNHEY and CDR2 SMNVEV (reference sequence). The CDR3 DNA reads TGTGCCAGCAGTTTCTATCGACCGAATTATAATTCACCCCTCCACTTT. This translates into CASSFYRPNYNSPLHF.